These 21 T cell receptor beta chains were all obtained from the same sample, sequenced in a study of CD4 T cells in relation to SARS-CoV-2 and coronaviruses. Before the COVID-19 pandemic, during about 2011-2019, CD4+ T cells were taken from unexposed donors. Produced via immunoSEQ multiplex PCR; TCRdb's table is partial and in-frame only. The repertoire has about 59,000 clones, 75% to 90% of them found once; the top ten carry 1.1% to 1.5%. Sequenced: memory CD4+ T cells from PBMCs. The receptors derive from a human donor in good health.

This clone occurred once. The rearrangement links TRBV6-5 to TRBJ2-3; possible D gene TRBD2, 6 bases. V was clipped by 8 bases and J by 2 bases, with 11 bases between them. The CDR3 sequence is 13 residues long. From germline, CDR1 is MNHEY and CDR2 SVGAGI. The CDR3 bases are TGTGCCAGCCTTAGCGGAGACACAGATACGCAGTATTTT. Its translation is CASLSGDTDTQYF.

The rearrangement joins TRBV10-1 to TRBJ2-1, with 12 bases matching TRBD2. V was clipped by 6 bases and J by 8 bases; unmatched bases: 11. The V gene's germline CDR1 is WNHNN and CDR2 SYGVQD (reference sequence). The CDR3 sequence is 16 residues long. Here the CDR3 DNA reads TGCGCCAGCAGGTCCCATCTAGCGGGAGGGTCCCATGAGCAGTTCTTC. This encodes CASRSHLAGGSHEQFF.

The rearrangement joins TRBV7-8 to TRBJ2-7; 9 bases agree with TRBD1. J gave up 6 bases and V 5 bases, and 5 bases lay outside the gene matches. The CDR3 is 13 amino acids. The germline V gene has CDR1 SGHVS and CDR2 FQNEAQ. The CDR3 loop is CASSTGTGTEQYF. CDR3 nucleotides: TGTGCCAGCAGCACCGGGACAGGGACCGAGCAGTACTTC.

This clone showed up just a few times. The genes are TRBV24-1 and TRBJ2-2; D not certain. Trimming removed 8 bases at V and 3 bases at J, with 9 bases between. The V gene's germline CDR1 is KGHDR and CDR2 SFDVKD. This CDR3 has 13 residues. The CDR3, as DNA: TGTGCCACCACGGCCCAGGACACCGGGGAGCTGTTTTTT. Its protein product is CATTAQDTGELFF.

The CDR3 sequence: CASSKGNGINEKLFF. CDR3 in DNA: TGTGCCAGCAGCAAAGGTAACGGAATTAATGAAAAACTGTTTTTT. The chain employs TRBV21-1 and TRBJ1-4. TRBV21-1 is termed a pseudogene. The CDR3 is 15 residues long.

The chain's CDR3 is CSASEAGPFNEQFF. DNA for the CDR3: TGCAGTGCTAGTGAGGCGGGCCCTTTCAATGAGCAGTTCTTC. The chain couples TRBV20-1 to TRBJ2-1; perhaps TRBD2 as D (5 bases). Germline values: CDR1 DFQATT, CDR2 SNEGSKA (reference sequence). Trimming removed 3 bases from V and 6 bases from J, with 15 bases in between. This CDR3 region has 14 residues.

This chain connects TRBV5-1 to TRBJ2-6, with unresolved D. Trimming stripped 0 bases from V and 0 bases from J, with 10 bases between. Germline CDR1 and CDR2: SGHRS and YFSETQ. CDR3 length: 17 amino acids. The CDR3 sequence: CASSLGHSTSGANVLTF. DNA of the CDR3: TGCGCCAGCAGCTTGGGACACTCTACCTCTGGGGCCAACGTCCTGACTTTC.

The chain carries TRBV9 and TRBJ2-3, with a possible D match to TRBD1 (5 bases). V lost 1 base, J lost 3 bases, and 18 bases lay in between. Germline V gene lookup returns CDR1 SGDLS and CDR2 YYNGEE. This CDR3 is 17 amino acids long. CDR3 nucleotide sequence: TGTGCCAGCAGCGTAAACGTCTTTGACAGAATGACAGATACGCAGTATTTT. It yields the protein CASSVNVFDRMTDTQYF.

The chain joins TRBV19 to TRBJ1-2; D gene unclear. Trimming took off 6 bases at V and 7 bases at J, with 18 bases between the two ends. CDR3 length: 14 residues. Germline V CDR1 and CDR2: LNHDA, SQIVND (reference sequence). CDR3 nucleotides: TGTGCCAGTAGGCTTGTGTTCGGGGTAGCTGGCTACACCTTC. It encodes CASRLVFGVAGYTF.

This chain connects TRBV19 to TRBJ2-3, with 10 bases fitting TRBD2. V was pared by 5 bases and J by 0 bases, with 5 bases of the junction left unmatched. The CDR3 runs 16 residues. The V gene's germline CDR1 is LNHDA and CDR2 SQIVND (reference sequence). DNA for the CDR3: TGTGCCAGTAGTGCGGGACTAGCGCCGAGCACAGATACGCAGTATTTT. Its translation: CASSAGLAPSTDTQYF.

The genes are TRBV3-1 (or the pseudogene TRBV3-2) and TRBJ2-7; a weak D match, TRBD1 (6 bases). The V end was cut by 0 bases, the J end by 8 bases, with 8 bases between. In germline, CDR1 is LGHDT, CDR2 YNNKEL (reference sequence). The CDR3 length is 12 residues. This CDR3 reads CASSQEGGQQYF. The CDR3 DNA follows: TGTGCCAGCAGCCAAGAAGGGGGTCAGCAGTACTTC.

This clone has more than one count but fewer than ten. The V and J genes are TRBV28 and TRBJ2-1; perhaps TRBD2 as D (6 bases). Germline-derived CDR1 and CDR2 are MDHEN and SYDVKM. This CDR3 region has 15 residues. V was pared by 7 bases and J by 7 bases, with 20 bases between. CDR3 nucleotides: TGTGCCAGCATGGGGACCCTGAGTGGGAGGAATGAGCAGTTCTTC. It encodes CASMGTLSGRNEQFF.

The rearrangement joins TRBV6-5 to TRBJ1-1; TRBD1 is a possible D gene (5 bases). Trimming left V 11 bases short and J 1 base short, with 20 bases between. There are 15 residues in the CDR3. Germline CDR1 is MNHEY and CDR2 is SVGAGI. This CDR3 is CASGRGSGGNTEAFF. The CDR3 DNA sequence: TGTGCCTCGGGGCGAGGAAGTGGAGGGAACACTGAAGCTTTCTTT.

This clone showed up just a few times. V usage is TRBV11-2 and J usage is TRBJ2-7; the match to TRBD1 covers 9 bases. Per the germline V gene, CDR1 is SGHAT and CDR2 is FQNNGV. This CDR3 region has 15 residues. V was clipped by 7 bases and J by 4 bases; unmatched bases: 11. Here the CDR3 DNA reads TGTGCCAGCAAGAGGGGGACAGGGACATTTTACGAGCAGTACTTC. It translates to CASKRGTGTFYEQYF. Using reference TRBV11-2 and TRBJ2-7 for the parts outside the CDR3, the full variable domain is EAGVAQSPRYKIIEKRQSVAFWCNPISGHATLYWYQQILGQGPKLLIQFQNNGVVDDSQLPKDRFSAERLKGVDSTLKIQPAKLEDSAVYLCASKRGTGTFYEQYFGPGTRLTVT.

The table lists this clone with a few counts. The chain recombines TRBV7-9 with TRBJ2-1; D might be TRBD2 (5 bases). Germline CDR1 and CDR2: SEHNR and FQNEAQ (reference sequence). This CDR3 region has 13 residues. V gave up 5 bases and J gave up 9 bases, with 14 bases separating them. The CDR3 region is CASSQQIASEQFF. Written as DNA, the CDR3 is TGTGCCAGCAGCCAACAAATAGCGAGTGAGCAGTTCTTC.

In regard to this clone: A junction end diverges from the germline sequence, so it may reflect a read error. The CDR3 loop reads CASSATPRPYGYTF. In DNA, the CDR3 is TGTGCCAGTAGTGCCACCCCTCGTCCATATGGTTACACCTTC. V gene TRBV19 combines with J gene TRBJ1-2; D is unclear. The germline V gene encodes CDR1 LNHDA and CDR2 SQIVND (reference sequence). There are 14 residues in the CDR3.

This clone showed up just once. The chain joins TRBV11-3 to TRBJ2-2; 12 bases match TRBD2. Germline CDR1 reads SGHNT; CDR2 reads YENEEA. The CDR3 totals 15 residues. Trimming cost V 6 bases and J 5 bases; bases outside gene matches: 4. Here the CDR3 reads CASSRLAGETGELFF. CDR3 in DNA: TGTGCCAGCAGTCGACTAGCGGGAGAGACCGGGGAGCTGTTTTTT.

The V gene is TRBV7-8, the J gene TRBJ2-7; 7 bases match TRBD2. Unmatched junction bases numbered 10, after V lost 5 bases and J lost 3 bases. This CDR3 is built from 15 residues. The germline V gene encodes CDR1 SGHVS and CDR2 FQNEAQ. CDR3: CASSPESASGYEQYF. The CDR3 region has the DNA TGTGCCAGCAGCCCAGAGAGCGCTAGCGGCTACGAGCAGTACTTC.

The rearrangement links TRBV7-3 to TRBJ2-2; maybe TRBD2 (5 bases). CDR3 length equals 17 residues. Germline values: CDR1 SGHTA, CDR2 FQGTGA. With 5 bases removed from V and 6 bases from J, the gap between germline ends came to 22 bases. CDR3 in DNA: TGTGCCAGCAGCCCCGATCCCACCCCGGTGCGGGCCGGGGAGCTGTTTTTT. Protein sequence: CASSPDPTPVRAGELFF.

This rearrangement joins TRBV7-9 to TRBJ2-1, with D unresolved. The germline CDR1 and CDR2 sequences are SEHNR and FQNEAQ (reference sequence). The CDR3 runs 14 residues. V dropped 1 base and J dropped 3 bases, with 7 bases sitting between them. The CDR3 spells CASSLGSSYNEQFF. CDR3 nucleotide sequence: TGTGCCAGCAGCTTAGGGTCTAGCTACAATGAGCAGTTCTTC. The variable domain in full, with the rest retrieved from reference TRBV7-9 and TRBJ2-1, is DTGVSQNPRHKITKRGQNVTFRCDPISEHNRLYWYRQTLGQGPEFLTYFQNEAQLEKSRLLSDRFSAERPKGSFSTLEIQRTEQGDSAMYLCASSLGSSYNEQFFGPGTRLTVL.

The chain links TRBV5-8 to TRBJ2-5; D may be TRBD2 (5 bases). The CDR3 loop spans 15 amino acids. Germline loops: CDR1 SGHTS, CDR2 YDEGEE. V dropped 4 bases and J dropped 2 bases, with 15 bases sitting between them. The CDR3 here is CASSAGDGKQETQYF. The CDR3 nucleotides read TGTGCCAGCAGCGCGGGCGACGGGAAACAAGAGACCCAGTACTTC.